The 32 T cell receptor beta chains in this list originate from one sample, sequenced in a study of early T cells in non-severe SARS-CoV-2 infection. TCRdb called the 5' RACE reads again in MiXCR, with one record for every CDR3 protein. The sample includes approximately 70,000 distinct CDR3 sequences, approximately 13% of them seen just once. Sequencing used whole blood. The source of these receptors is an adult who was a healthcare worker with PCR-confirmed SARS-CoV-2 infection or an uninfected control (not recorded which).

In its sample, this clonotype was seen a few times. The V gene is TRBV20-1, the J gene TRBJ2-1, with D unclear. The CDR3 is 13 residues long. V was clipped by 1 base and J by 9 bases, with 13 bases between them. Germline V gives CDR1 DFQATT, CDR2 SNEGSKA (reference sequence). CDR3 coding DNA: TGCAGTGCTAGAGTTAGGCTAGACGGTGAGCAGTTCTTC. It is translated as CSARVRLDGEQFF.

This clonotype was detected many times. The chain uses TRBV5-1 and TRBJ2-3, with TRBD1 identical over 10 bases. Germline V gene lookup returns CDR1 SGHRS and CDR2 YFSETQ. This CDR3 region has 14 residues. Trimming took 2 bases from V and 5 from J; bases not matched to a gene: 2. CDR3 sequence reads: CASSFGQGGDTQYF. The CDR3 region has the DNA TGCGCCAGCAGCTTTGGACAGGGGGGAGATACGCAGTATTTT. The variable domain in full, with the rest retrieved from reference TRBV5-1 and TRBJ2-3, is KAGVTQTPRYLIKTRGQQVTLSCSPISGHRSVSWYQQTPGQGLQFLFEYFSETQRNKGNFPGRFSGRQFSNSRSEMNVSTLELGDSALYLCASSFGQGGDTQYFGPGTRLTVL.

As regards this clonotype: A read error may produce the germline difference seen at one junction end. The chain links TRBV14 to TRBJ2-1; D not resolved. Germline CDR1 is SGHDN and CDR2 is FVKESK. This CDR3 comprises 12 residues. The CDR3 DNA reads as TGTTCCAGCAGCCAAGAATTAAGGGAGCAGTTCTTC. Amino acid sequence: CSSSQELREQFF.

Ten or more counts support this clonotype. V gene TRBV11-2 combines with J gene TRBJ2-2; maybe TRBD2 (5 bases). Germline V lookup: CDR1 SGHAT, CDR2 FQNNGV. The CDR3 spans 15 residues. Trimming left V 7 bases short and J 0 bases short, with 12 bases between. The CDR3 loop reads CASTPMRANTGELFF. CDR3 sequence (DNA): TGTGCCAGCACCCCTATGAGGGCGAACACCGGGGAGCTGTTTTTT.

This chain uses TRBV29-1 with TRBJ1-2; D gene ambiguous. Germline-derived CDR1 and CDR2 are SQVTM and ANQGSEA. Trimming took 5 bases from V and 0 from J, leaving 13 bases between them. The CDR3 spans 14 residues. In DNA, the CDR3 is TGCAGCGTTCCAGGCCTGGGAACTAACTATGGCTACACCTTC. Amino acids: CSVPGLGTNYGYTF.

This clonotype has a count of ten or more. This chain links TRBV12-5 with TRBJ2-7; TRBD1 is a possible D gene (6 bases). CDR1 and CDR2 from the germline V gene are LGHNT and FRNRAP. The CDR3 length is 13 residues. V was shortened by 3 bases and J by 3 bases, with 9 bases between the two germline ends. Here the CDR3 reads CASGFGQYYEQYF. CDR3 nucleotide sequence: TGTGCTAGTGGTTTCGGACAGTACTACGAGCAGTACTTC.

The chain employs TRBV20-1 and TRBJ2-2; D is uncertain. The germline V and J ends were trimmed by 6 bases and 0 bases, with 14 bases remaining between them. CDR1 and CDR2 (germline): DFQATT, SNEGSKA (reference sequence). This CDR3 contains 15 residues. This CDR3 is CSAPLERTNTGELFF. In DNA, the CDR3 is TGCAGTGCCCCCTTGGAGAGGACGAACACCGGGGAGCTGTTTTTT.

In its sample, this clonotype was seen many times. This chain connects TRBV12-3 or TRBV12-4 to TRBJ1-2; TRBD1 matches at 8 bases. The CDR3 loop spans 12 amino acids. Losses at the gene ends were 5 bases for V and 8 bases for J; bases not matched to a gene: 4. The CDR3 loop is CASSQGAQGYTF. The CDR3, as DNA: TGTGCCAGCAGTCAGGGGGCGCAGGGCTACACCTTC.

At least ten counts were recorded for this clonotype. V gene TRBV6-5 combines with J gene TRBJ2-1; D is unresolved. The CDR3 runs to 14 residues. CDR1 and CDR2 (germline): MNHEY, SVGAGI. V shed 10 bases and J shed 6 bases, with 19 bases lying between them. The DNA of the CDR3 is TGTGCCACCATCCGGGTCCCGGGTGGCAATGAGCAGTTCTTC. This gives the protein CATIRVPGGNEQFF.

This clonotype was picked up many times. The chain joins TRBV6-2 or TRBV6-3 to TRBJ2-3; 8 positions match TRBD1. V was pared by 2 bases and J by 2 bases, with 6 bases of the junction left unmatched. Germline V gene lookup returns CDR1 MNHEY and CDR2 SVGEGT. The CDR3 runs 16 residues. This CDR3 reads CASSYTDRGFTDTQYF. DNA for the CDR3: TGTGCCAGCAGTTACACCGACAGGGGTTTCACAGATACGCAGTATTTT.

This clonotype was counted at least ten times. V usage is TRBV28 and J usage is TRBJ2-3, with TRBD2 as a possible D gene (6 bases). The V end was cut by 9 bases, the J end by 5 bases, with 15 bases between. Germline CDR1 is MDHEN and CDR2 is SYDVKM. The CDR3 is 13 residues long. In DNA form, the CDR3 reads TGTGCCAGTCGCAAACCGGGGGAAGATACGCAGTATTTT. Its translation: CASRKPGEDTQYF.

This clonotype was observed many times. The chain carries TRBV3-1 and TRBJ2-5; D not certain. The CDR3 runs to 12 residues. Germline V gene sequence: CDR1 LGHDT, CDR2 YNNKEL (reference sequence). V was pared by 1 base and J by 6 bases, with 6 bases between. This CDR3 is CASSQAGQTQYF. The CDR3 bases are TGTGCCAGCAGCCAAGCAGGCCAGACCCAGTACTTC.

The sample holds many counts of this clonotype. The V gene is TRBV7-2, the J gene TRBJ2-2; 7 positions agree with TRBD1. With 0 bases clipped from V and 6 bases from J, the junction kept 1 base outside the gene matches. Germline-derived CDR1 and CDR2 are SGHTA and FQGNSA. The CDR3 contains 14 residues. CDR3 nucleotides: TGTGCCAGCAGCTTAGCGACAGGGTCCGGGGAGCTGTTTTTT. It codes for CASSLATGSGELFF.

The CDR3 DNA reads TGTGCCAGCAGCCAAGCTCTGGGACACCCCCGACTGTTTTTT. Protein product: CASSQALGHPRLFF. V and J are TRBV3-1 and TRBJ1-4; weak D call: TRBD1 (6 bases). V was pared by 1 base and J by 13 bases, with 16 bases between. Germline lookup yields CDR1 LGHDT and CDR2 YNNKEL (reference sequence). CDR3 size: 14 residues.

This clonotype was counted ten times or more. This chain joins TRBV12-5 and TRBJ2-7; D is unresolved. Trimming took 5 bases from V and 0 from J, leaving 2 bases between them. The CDR3 covers 11 residues. Looked up from germline, CDR1 is LGHNT and CDR2 is FRNRAP. The CDR3 sequence is CASGRSYEQYF. The CDR3 nucleotides are TGTGCTAGTGGTCGCTCCTACGAGCAGTACTTC.

This clonotype was counted ten times or more. The CDR3: CASSLGAYTDTQYF. In nucleotides, the CDR3 is TGTGCCAGCAGTCTCGGGGCCTACACAGATACGCAGTATTTT. The chain joins TRBV28 to TRBJ2-3, with D possibly called TRBD1 or TRBD2 (5 bases each). This CDR3 is built from 14 residues. The germline CDR1 and CDR2 sequences are MDHEN and SYDVKM. The V end was cut by 5 bases, the J end by 2 bases, with 11 bases between.

This clonotype appeared many times. V usage is TRBV12-3 or TRBV12-4 and J usage is TRBJ1-6, with TRBD1 as a possible D gene (5 bases). V was clipped by 5 bases and J by 15 bases, with 20 bases between them. The CDR3 runs to 14 residues. CDR3: CASSTFRGHPSLHF. CDR3 bases: TGTGCCAGCAGTACATTCCGGGGCCACCCAAGCCTCCACTTT.

This clonotype was seen repeatedly, ten times or more. The V call is TRBV7-2, the J call TRBJ2-2; the D call may be TRBD1 or TRBD2 (6 bases each). Trimming removed 1 base at V and 5 bases at J, with 17 bases between. CDR3 length: 17 amino acids. The V gene's germline CDR1 is SGHTA and CDR2 FQGNSA. This CDR3 is CASSLDLGGPRTGELFF. In nucleotides, the CDR3 is TGTGCCAGCAGCTTAGATCTGGGGGGCCCCCGAACCGGGGAGCTGTTTTTT.

This clonotype has ten or more counts. The J gene is TRBJ2-1, the V gene TRBV7-8; 8 bases line up with TRBD1. Trimming cost V 4 bases and J 6 bases; bases outside gene matches: 8. Germline CDR1 is SGHVS and CDR2 is FQNEAQ. CDR3 size: 15 residues. The CDR3, as DNA: TGTGCCAGCAGCTCTTACTTCGGACAGGGCAATGAGCAGTTCTTC. Its translation: CASSSYFGQGNEQFF. Looking up the rest from reference TRBV7-8 and TRBJ2-1 gives the full variable domain: GAGVSQSPRYKVAKRGQDVALRCDPISGHVSLFWYQQALGQGPEFLTYFQNEAQLDKSGLPSDRFFAERPEGSVSTLKIQRTQQEDSAVYLCASSSYFGQGNEQFFGPGTRLTVL.

In its sample, this clonotype was seen many times. Mismatch with germline at one junction end may stem from a read error. The chain has TRBV12-3 or TRBV12-4 and TRBJ1-2, with a tentative D call TRBD1 (5 bases). This CDR3 is 11 amino acids long. The CDR3 sequence is CASSWAQTENF. The CDR3 DNA follows: TGTGCCAGCAGTTGGGCCCAGACAGAAAACTTC.

This clonotype was recorded at least ten times. The chain uses TRBV28 and TRBJ2-7; a weak D match, TRBD2 (5 bases). CDR1 MDHEN and CDR2 SYDVKM come from the germline V gene. The ends were cut back, 4 bases at V and 7 bases at J, with 11 bases in the middle. This CDR3 region has 12 residues. The CDR3 region is CASSSTTGEQYF. In DNA, the CDR3 is TGTGCCAGCAGTTCGACAACGGGGGAGCAGTACTTC.

This clonotype showed up many times. V and J are TRBV20-1 and TRBJ2-7; weak D call: TRBD1 (6 bases). Germline loops: CDR1 DFQATT, CDR2 SNEGSKA (reference sequence). V lost 0 bases and J 2 bases, leaving 14 bases between the germline ends. The CDR3 spans 15 residues. CDR3 loop: CSARDLAGATYEQYF. DNA of the CDR3: TGCAGTGCTAGAGATCTGGCAGGGGCAACCTACGAGCAGTACTTC.

Points on this clonotype: The junction differs from germline at one of its ends, possibly a read error. J is TRBJ1-6 and V is TRBV7-2; D is unclear. The V gene's germline CDR1 is SGHTA and CDR2 FQGNSA. This CDR3 comprises 14 residues. In DNA, the CDR3 is TGTGCCAGCAGCGTCTGGACGGGGAATTCACCCCTCCATTTT. Its protein product is CASSVWTGNSPLHF.

This clonotype was picked up many times. The chain links TRBV27 to TRBJ1-6; 7 bases align to TRBD1. CDR1 and CDR2 from the germline V gene are MNHEY and SMNVEV (reference sequence). The CDR3 runs 16 residues. The V segment lost 4 bases and the J segment 10 bases; nucleotides outside the gene matches: 13. This CDR3 reads CASSSQTGTRRSPLHF. The CDR3 nucleotides are TGTGCCAGCAGTTCCCAGACAGGGACTCGGCGATCACCCCTCCACTTT.

There are many counts of this clonotype. The chain joins TRBV2 to TRBJ2-3, with 9 bases lining up with TRBD1. This CDR3 is built from 15 residues. J lost 5 bases, V lost 5 bases, and 8 bases had no gene match. Germline CDR1 SNHLY, CDR2 FYNNEI. CDR3 in amino acids: CASSPSTGGKDTQYF. DNA for the CDR3: TGTGCCAGCAGTCCCTCGACAGGGGGTAAAGATACGCAGTATTTT.

This clonotype occurred many times. The chain uses TRBV20-1 and TRBJ2-1; D not resolved. V lost 0 bases and J 7 bases, leaving 19 bases between the germline ends. The CDR3 has 16 amino acids. CDR1 is DFQATT and CDR2 is SNEGSKA in the germline V gene (reference sequence). The DNA for the CDR3 is TGCAGTGCTAGAGATGCAGTGACACAAGCTTGGAATGAGCAGTTCTTC. Residues: CSARDAVTQAWNEQFF.

The sample holds one count of this clonotype. V is TRBV27 and J is TRBJ1-6, with TRBD1 matching over 8 bases. The CDR3 loop spans 18 amino acids. J was trimmed by 13 bases and V by 5 bases; bases with no gene match: 22. Germline CDR1 and CDR2: MNHEY and SMNVEV (reference sequence). CDR3 loop: CASSTPDRVSWPFTPLHF. CDR3 sequence (DNA): TGTGCCAGCAGTACCCCGGACAGGGTTTCATGGCCATTCACCCCCCTCCACTTT.

This clonotype was counted at least ten times. The chain links TRBV5-1 to TRBJ1-2, with D unclear. The CDR3 is 14 amino acids. Germline loops: CDR1 SGHRS, CDR2 YFSETQ. V was shortened by 2 bases and J by 3 bases, with 11 bases between the two germline ends. CDR3 nucleotides: TGCGCCAGCAGCTTAATGGGAGTTGACTATGGCTACACCTTC. Residues: CASSLMGVDYGYTF.

This clonotype has only a few counts. The CDR3 sequence is CASSLRDHYGYTF. In DNA form, the CDR3 reads TGTGCCAGCAGTTTAAGGGATCACTATGGCTACACCTTC. The chain links TRBV12-3 or TRBV12-4 to TRBJ1-2; D remains ambiguous. With 2 bases removed from V and 3 bases from J, the gap between germline ends came to 7 bases. This CDR3 is built from 13 residues.

This clonotype came up many times. The chain recombines TRBV19 with TRBJ1-4, with D perhaps TRBD1 (5 bases). The V and J ends lost 9 bases and 5 bases respectively, with 16 bases between them. CDR3 size: 14 residues. Germline V gives CDR1 LNHDA, CDR2 SQIVND (reference sequence). Here the CDR3 DNA reads TGTGCCAGCTCCGGTAGACAGCAGAATGAAAAACTGTTTTTT. Its translation: CASSGRQQNEKLFF.

Ten or more counts support this clonotype. V and J are TRBV28 and TRBJ2-7; D remains unclear. CDR1 is MDHEN and CDR2 is SYDVKM in the germline V gene. V was clipped by 3 bases and J by 2 bases, with 11 bases between them. The CDR3 consists of 14 residues. Here the CDR3 reads CASSFYGRTYEQYF. The CDR3 coding sequence is TGTGCCAGCAGTTTCTATGGTAGGACCTACGAGCAGTACTTC.

This clonotype was picked up many times. The V call is TRBV6-1, the J call TRBJ2-3; no clear D gene. This CDR3 spans 11 amino acids. The V gene's germline CDR1 is MNHNS and CDR2 SASEGT. V dropped 8 bases and J dropped 3 bases, with 6 bases sitting between them. CDR3 nucleotides: TGTGCCAGCGTACAGACAGATACGCAGTATTTT. Protein sequence: CASVQTDTQYF.